The rows below give T cell receptor beta chains drawn from one sample of a study of blood T cell repertoires in COVID-19. Sequencing was performed with immunoSEQ multiplex PCR; in TCRdb, only in-frame clones are kept and a portion is missing. The sample holds 200,000 to 250,000 clones; around 90% are singletons and the top ten take roughly 1.5%. Sequences were obtained from peripheral blood. The source of these receptors is a man aged 18-30 years with active or convalescent COVID-19. Each CDR3 is given with its conserved first and last residue. A D gene is named only where the DNA matches it firmly. Size tells how often a clone was seen (once, few, many) or the class of an expanded clone, and some rows leave it out.

V gene	CDR3 length	J gene	D gene	clone size	CDR3 DNA	CDR3 protein
TRBV5-1	14	TRBJ1-1	TRBD1	.	TGCGCCAGCAGCGAAGGGACAGGGGGCACTGAAGCTTTCTTT	CASSEGTGGTEAFF
TRBV7-2	14	TRBJ1-6	.	.	TGTGCCAGCAGCTTAGCGGGACAAGTGCCACCCCTCCACTTT	CASSLAGQVPPLHF
TRBV18	14	TRBJ2-3	.	.	TGTGCCAGCTCACCCAGTCTCAACACAGATACGCAGTATTTT	CASSPSLNTDTQYF
TRBV7-9	16	TRBJ1-5	.	.	TGTGCCAGCAGCTTAATAGTTGGGCAGGTTGCAGCAGCCCAGCATTTT	CASSLIVGQVAAAQHF
TRBV5-4	16	TRBJ2-1	TRBD2	.	TGTGCCAGCAGCCAACCAATAGGACTAGGGCAGGATGAGCAGTTCTTC	CASSQPIGLGQDEQFF
TRBV15	21	TRBJ2-1	TRBD2	.	TGTGCCACCAGCAGAGGGGCCGGGACTAGCGGGAGAGGAGCCTCCTACAATGAGCAGTTCTTC	CATSRGAGTSGRGASYNEQFF
TRBV28	15	TRBJ1-1	TRBD1	once	TGTGCCAGCAGTTCGGACAGGGCCCGCGGGACTGAAGCTTTCTTT	CASSSDRARGTEAFF
TRBV9	16	TRBJ2-2	TRBD2	once	TGTGCCAGCAGCCCTCGGAGAGCGGGATCCACCGGGGAGCTGTTTTTT	CASSPRRAGSTGELFF
TRBV30	14	TRBJ1-5	.	.	TGTGCCTGGAGTGGGGGGCTTAGCAATCAGCCCCAGCATTTT	CAWSGGLSNQPQHF
TRBV30	15	TRBJ1-4	.	.	TGTGCCTGGAGAGGGAGGAGCTCAACTAATGAAAAACTGTTTTTT	CAWRGRSSTNEKLFF
TRBV4-1	16	TRBJ2-2	TRBD1	.	TGCGCCAGCAGCCAAGTGGGACAGGGAATGCCCGGGGAGCTGTTTTTT	CASSQVGQGMPGELFF
TRBV28	16	TRBJ2-7	TRBD2	.	TGTGCCAGCAGTTCAGTGTTAGCGGGAGGATTGGGGGAGCAGTACTTC	CASSSVLAGGLGEQYF
TRBV6-5	15	TRBJ2-7	.	.	TGTGCCAGCAGTTACTTGGCTAGGGGTTTAGGGGAGCAGTACTTC	CASSYLARGLGEQYF
TRBV19	14	TRBJ1-1	.	.	TGTGCCAGTAGTATCACGTTATCGGGGTTTGAAGCTTTCTTT	CASSITLSGFEAFF
TRBV11-2	13	TRBJ1-3	.	.	TGTGCCAGCAGCTTAGGTATAAGAAACACCATATATTTT	CASSLGIRNTIYF
TRBV19	14	TRBJ2-7	.	.	TGTGCCAGTAGTTCCCTCCGCGGGGTATACGAGCAGTACTTC	CASSSLRGVYEQYF
TRBV7-8	17	TRBJ2-2	.	.	TGTGCCAGCAGCTTAGAGTCCGGGAGAGTGCACACCGGGGAGCTGTTTTTT	CASSLESGRVHTGELFF
TRBV18	14	TRBJ2-2	TRBD1	.	TGTGCCAGCTCACCCCAGGGGGACACCGGGGAGCTGTTTTTT	CASSPQGDTGELFF
TRBV11-3	13	TRBJ1-1	.	.	TGTGCCAGCAGCTTCGAGCCGGACACTGAAGCTTTCTTT	CASSFEPDTEAFF
TRBV5-1	12	TRBJ2-7	.	.	TGCGCCAGCAGCCAACATCTCTACGAGCAGTACTTC	CASSQHLYEQYF